This T cell receptor beta chain was captured in a study of cytomegalovirus exposure and HLA in healthy donors. Study-wide findings and caveats: Most sequenced TCRs were rare (though some public TCRs occurred in many donors). Testing in vitro showed a few CMV-associated chains specific for CMV antigens.

This clone was observed a single time. Its matching antigen is unknown. The CDR3 consists of 15 residues. Trimming stripped 3 bases from V and 6 bases from J, with 15 bases between. Germline-derived CDR1 and CDR2 are MNHNS and SASEGT. Only in-frame clones appear in the TCRdb table, and some are missing; sequencing was by immunoSEQ multiplex PCR. Of around 80,000 clones detected, 95% appear once; the ten largest clones hold 0.55% to 0.75%. The sequence derives from a woman in her late teens or twenties in good health and CMV-seronegative. J is TRBJ2-1 and V is TRBV6-1; weak D call: TRBD2 (6 bases). What was sequenced was PBMCs. The CDR3, as DNA: TGTGCCAGCAGTGAGTGGGCGGGGCCAGCCAATGAGCAGTTCTTC. Protein: CASSEWAGPANEQFF.